The next 5 T cell receptor beta chains were all read from a single sample in a study of blood T cell repertoires in COVID-19. Only in-frame clones appear in the TCRdb table, and some are missing; sequencing was by immunoSEQ multiplex PCR. This table has 250,000 to 350,000 clones, around nine tenths appearing once. Specimen: PBMCs or T cells enriched from blood (not recorded which). These receptors originate from a woman in her sixties in a cohort exposed to, infected with or recovered from COVID-19 (not recorded which).

V and J are TRBV14 and TRBJ2-2; 9 nucleotides align to TRBD1. J lost 5 bases, V lost 4 bases, and 8 bases had no gene match. Germline lookup yields CDR1 SGHDN and CDR2 FVKESK. This CDR3 is built from 16 residues. The CDR3 DNA sequence: TGTGCCAGCAGCCGCTTACAGGGGGCGCGTACCGGGGAGCTGTTTTTT. Translation gives CASSRLQGARTGELFF.

The J gene is TRBJ2-2, the V gene TRBV19; tentatively, D is TRBD1 (6 bases). There are 14 residues in the CDR3. V lost 10 bases and J lost 8, with 20 bases in between. The germline gives CDR1 LNHDA, CDR2 SQIVND (reference sequence). CDR3 DNA sequence: TGTGCCACCTCCGAAGGGGGAATCACGGGGGAGCTGTTTTTT. This sequence encodes CATSEGGITGELFF.

The CDR3 bases are TGTGCCATCGCCGGGACAGGACCCTACGAGCAGTACTTC. The encoded protein is CAIAGTGPYEQYF. The V gene is TRBV13, the J gene TRBJ2-7; 8 bases line up with TRBD1. Trimming took 10 bases from V and 2 from J; bases not matched to a gene: 7. Germline CDR1 and CDR2: PRHDT and FYEKMQ (reference sequence). CDR3 length: 13 residues.

The V call is TRBV7-4, the J call TRBJ2-2; 13 bases are a match to TRBD2. CDR3 length equals 15 residues. Per the germline V gene, CDR1 is SGHVT and CDR2 is SQSDAQ. V shed 10 bases, J shed 5 bases, and the junction held 7 bases outside the gene matches. The CDR3 protein is CANLGLAGWTGELFF. The CDR3 DNA sequence: TGTGCCAATCTGGGACTAGCGGGATGGACCGGGGAGCTGTTTTTT.

The V call is TRBV6-4, the J call TRBJ2-1; 12 positions agree with TRBD2. The CDR3 extends over 16 amino acids. Per germline, CDR1 MRHNA and CDR2 SNTAGT. J was trimmed by 8 bases and V by 3 bases; bases with no gene match: 8. CDR3: CASSDGVTSGSDEQFF. The CDR3 DNA sequence: TGTGCCAGCAGTGATGGGGTGACTAGCGGGAGCGATGAGCAGTTCTTC.